This paragraph covers one TCR beta chain sequence. The antigen remains undetermined. The data stem from a study of T cell responses to AZD1222 COVID-19 vaccine. Study-wide points: Donors were mostly white British, more females; clonal diversity possibly underestimated.

The CDR3 length is 14 residues. Trimming stripped 1 base from V and 1 base from J, with 11 bases between. CDR1 and CDR2 from the germline V gene are GTSNPN and SVGIG (reference sequence). TCRdb's table, derived via immunoSEQ multiplex PCR, lists solely in-frame clones and lacks some. The data contain about 150,000 clones, roughly nine tenths of them singletons. This chain joins TRBV30 and TRBJ2-7; D is perhaps TRBD2 (6 bases). The input for sequencing was peripheral blood, taken 28 days after the second AZD1222 dose. The TCR was taken from an adult who received the AZD1222 COVID-19 vaccine. The CDR3 here is CAWSGTGLSYEQYF. In DNA, the CDR3 is TGTGCCTGGAGTGGAACAGGACTATCCTACGAGCAGTACTTC. Full variable domain (outside the CDR3, taken from reference TRBV30 and TRBJ2-7): SQTIHQWPATLVQPVGSPLSLECTVEGTSNPNLYWYRQAAGRGLQLLFYSVGIGQISSEVPQNLSASRPQDRQFILSSKKLLLSDSGFYLCAWSGTGLSYEQYFGPGTRLTVT.